This record covers a single T cell receptor beta chain. Antigen: not known. The CDR3 has 14 residues. V lost 4 bases, J lost 3 bases, and 5 bases stayed unmatched. Germline V lookup: CDR1 SGHDN, CDR2 FVKESK. The data belong to a study of cytomegalovirus exposure and HLA in healthy donors. Study-level points and caveats: When a later analysis was performed, an Asian-associated ancestry cluster reportedly had fewer N-insertions than the roughly 730-donor mean. Further analysis was carried out later, and it showed several of the most significant clusters appearing linked to common viral pathogens. Many donors shared some public TCRs, even though most TCR sequences were rare. Most CMV-associated TCR beta chains appeared HLA-restricted in a later analysis.

PCR used 60 Vbeta primers and 13 Jbeta primers. Assay: immunoSEQ multiplex PCR; the TCRdb copy retains only in-frame clones and omits some. The table for this sample gives under 200,000 clones. What was sequenced was PBMCs. The V gene is TRBV14, the J gene TRBJ2-7, with 8 bases aligning to TRBD1. This TCR came from a man under 40 in good health and CMV-seronegative. The CDR3 nucleotides read TGTGCCAGCAGCCTCGCCGGGACAGGCTACGAGCAGTACTTC. This translates into CASSLAGTGYEQYF.